Each of the 5 T cell receptor beta chains below was sequenced from the same sample in a study of regulatory T cells in long-lasting Graves disease. Arm-PCR with iRepertoire HTBI primers amplified the CDR3 regions for these TCR beta libraries. TCRdb independently ran MiXCR on the multiplex PCR reads; one entry per CDR3 protein. The repertoire holds 200,000 to 250,000 distinct CDR3 sequences, with roughly 18% as singletons. As to time point: newly diagnosed GD, antithyroid drugs for less than 3 months. PBMCs provided the RNA from which the TCR library was made. This specimen consisted of peripheral blood mononuclear cells (PBMCs), obtained at new diagnosis, from a patient treated with antithyroid drugs. The source of these receptors is a female donor with Graves disease.

This clonotype was detected many times. The gene calls are TRBV9 and TRBJ2-1; 10 bases agree with TRBD2. This CDR3 is built from 15 residues. Germline lookup yields CDR1 SGDLS and CDR2 YYNGEE. With V trimmed by 3 bases and J by 2 bases, 2 bases remained unmatched. In DNA, the CDR3 is TGTGCCAGCAGCGCCGGACTAGCGGCCTACAATGAGCAGTTCTTC. Its translation: CASSAGLAAYNEQFF.

This clonotype was seen many times. The chain is built from TRBV10-3 and TRBJ1-2, with unresolved D. This CDR3 is 12 amino acids long. Trimming took off 3 bases at V and 8 bases at J, with 10 bases between the two ends. CDR1 and CDR2 from the germline V gene are ENHRY and SYGVKD. The CDR3 loop reads CAISDSREGYTF. Written as DNA, the CDR3 is TGTGCCATCAGTGATTCTCGGGAAGGCTACACCTTC.

This clonotype was picked up a small number of times. This rearrangement joins TRBV5-1 to TRBJ1-6; no reliable D call. V lost 6 bases and J 10 bases, leaving 20 bases between the germline ends. Per germline, CDR1 SGHRS and CDR2 YFSETQ. This CDR3 has 15 residues. CDR3 sequence (DNA): TGCGCCAGCACCCAAGGGCCGAGTGAAAAGTCACCCCTCCACTTT. Amino acid sequence: CASTQGPSEKSPLHF.

This clonotype has at least ten counts. V gene TRBV9 combines with J gene TRBJ2-2; 10 nucleotides match TRBD2. The CDR3 is made up of 15 amino acids. The V segment lost 1 base and the J segment 6 bases; nucleotides outside the gene matches: 3. CDR1 is SGDLS, CDR2 YYNGEE, per germline. The DNA for the CDR3 is TGTGCCAGCAGCGTACTAGCGGGAGTTGCCGGGGAGCTGTTTTTT. Residues: CASSVLAGVAGELFF. Based on the CDR3 plus reference TRBV9 and TRBJ2-2, the full variable domain is DSGVTQTPKHLITATGQRVTLRCSPRSGDLSVYWYQQSLDQGLQFLIQYYNGEERAKGNILERFSAQQFPDLHSELNLSSLELGDSALYFCASSVLAGVAGELFFGEGSRLTVL.

This clonotype was detected a few times. Given a much more abundant clone one base away, this may be a read error. The chain employs TRBV11-2 and TRBJ2-7; TRBD2 might be the D (7 bases). Germline V CDR1 and CDR2: SGHAT, FQNNGV. Deletions cut 3 bases from V and 4 bases from J, with 16 bases between. This CDR3 is 15 amino acids long. The CDR3 loop reads CASSLGGRRGYEQYF. In DNA form, the CDR3 reads TGTGCCAGCAGCTTGGGGGGGCGACGGGGGTACGAGCAGTACTTC.